This record concerns one T cell receptor (beta chain) sequence. Some clones are missing from TCRdb's copy, which holds only in-frame ones; the method was immunoSEQ multiplex PCR. The table shows roughly 89,000 clones, with roughly nine tenths occurring only once. V lost 2 bases and J lost 2, with 10 bases in between. The CDR3 is 14 amino acids. Germline CDR1 SGHDT, CDR2 YYEEEE. The data are from a study of control samples from healthy donors and cancer patients. Sequencing used blood. The chain is built from TRBV5-6 and TRBJ1-2; D is ambiguous. The source is a middle-aged man in good health. CDR3 DNA sequence: TGTGCCAGCAGCTTTGTCAGATCGAACTATGGCTACACCTTC. Its protein is CASSFVRSNYGYTF.